One and the same sample provided the 15 T cell receptor beta chains below, sequenced in a study of T cell responses to AZD1222 COVID-19 vaccine. Repertoires were generated with immunoSEQ multiplex PCR, while TCRdb's copy carries only in-frame clones and drops some. This table holds about 76,000 clones, more than 90% found once. This sample comprised peripheral blood, obtained on day 0 of AZD1222 vaccination. These receptor sequences come from an adult in good health.

The chain combines TRBV18 with TRBJ1-6; tentatively, D is TRBD1 (6 bases). The CDR3 covers 14 residues. V was shortened by 0 bases and J by 9 bases, with 9 bases between the two germline ends. Per germline, CDR1 KGHSH and CDR2 LQKENI. This CDR3 is CASSPPGGGSPLHF. CDR3 nucleotide sequence: TGTGCCAGCTCACCACCGGGAGGGGGTTCACCCCTCCACTTT.

Of note for this clone: One end of the junction varies from germline; a read error may be responsible. V and J are TRBV4-3 and TRBJ1-4; TRBD1 agrees at 7 bases. Germline CDR1 and CDR2: LGHNA and YSLEER. The CDR3 loop spans 16 amino acids. CDR3 region: CARSQGGRATNEKLFF. Here the CDR3 DNA reads TGCGCCCGCAGCCAGGGGGGGAGGGCAACTAATGAAAAACTGTTTTTT.

This rearrangement joins TRBV7-3 to TRBJ1-1; weak D call: TRBD1 (5 bases). Germline V gene sequence: CDR1 SGHTA, CDR2 FQGTGA. V lost 6 bases to trimming and J lost 2 bases, with 10 bases between them. The CDR3 contains 13 residues. As DNA, the CDR3 is TGTGCCAGCAGGGGACCCCTAAACACTGAAGCTTTCTTT. It encodes CASRGPLNTEAFF. Full variable domain (remainder filled in from reference TRBV7-3 and TRBJ1-1): GAGVSQTPSNKVTEKGKYVELRCDPISGHTALYWYRQSLGQGPEFLIYFQGTGAADDSGLPNDRFFAVRPEGSVSTLKIQRTERGDSAVYLCASRGPLNTEAFFGQGTRLTVV.

V and J are TRBV11-2 and TRBJ1-1; D is perhaps TRBD1 (5 bases). CDR1 is SGHAT, CDR2 FQNNGV, per germline. CDR3 length: 14 amino acids. The V gene lost 0 bases and the J gene lost 3 bases, with 8 bases spanning the gap. Written as DNA, the CDR3 is TGTGCCAGCAGCTTAGAAGGGGCATACACTGAAGCTTTCTTT. Translated: CASSLEGAYTEAFF.

J is TRBJ1-2 and V is TRBV9, with D uncertain. V lost 2 bases and J lost 4, with 9 bases in between. This CDR3 has 13 amino acids. Germline CDR1 reads SGDLS; CDR2 reads YYNGEE. The CDR3 loop is CASSVTWSYGYTF. Written as DNA, the CDR3 is TGTGCCAGCAGCGTTACCTGGAGCTATGGCTACACCTTC.

The chain employs TRBV11-3 and TRBJ1-5; D call uncertain. With 0 bases removed from V and 5 bases from J, the gap between germline ends came to 11 bases. CDR1 and CDR2 (germline): SGHNT, YENEEA. The CDR3 totals 15 residues. In DNA, the CDR3 is TGTGCCAGCAGCTTAGACCGATTTCGGCATCAGCCCCAGCATTTT. It encodes CASSLDRFRHQPQHF.

This chain links TRBV18 with TRBJ1-3; 7 nucleotides match TRBD1. Germline values: CDR1 KGHSH, CDR2 LQKENI. The length of the CDR3 is 14 residues. Losses at the gene ends were 6 bases for V and 4 bases for J; bases not matched to a gene: 6. The CDR3 DNA follows: TGTGCCAGCTCCAACGAGGGACAGGGAAACACCATATATTTT. Its protein product is CASSNEGQGNTIYF. Using reference TRBV18 and TRBJ1-3 for the parts outside the CDR3, the full variable domain is NAGVMQNPRHLVRRRGQEARLRCSPMKGHSHVYWYRQLPEEGLKFMVYLQKENIIDESGMPKERFSAEFPKEGPSILRIQQVVRGDSAAYFCASSNEGQGNTIYFGEGSWLTVV.

This clone was observed once. The V call is TRBV30, the J call TRBJ1-5; 8 nucleotides match TRBD1. From germline, CDR1 is GTSNPN and CDR2 SVGIG (reference sequence). There are 17 residues in the CDR3. The V segment lost 2 bases and the J segment 0 bases; nucleotides outside the gene matches: 9. The chain's CDR3 is CAWSTTGALFSNQPQHF. The CDR3 DNA sequence: TGTGCCTGGAGTACGACAGGGGCCCTCTTTAGCAATCAGCCCCAGCATTTT.

As DNA, the CDR3 is TGCAGCGGGGGGGGTCATGGAAACACCATATATTTT. Translated: CSGGGHGNTIYF. The genes are TRBV29-1 and TRBJ1-3, with D perhaps TRBD1 (5 bases). V gave up 7 bases and J gave up 3 bases, with 10 bases separating them. This CDR3 comprises 12 residues. CDR1 SQVTM and CDR2 ANQGSEA come from the germline V gene.

This chain joins TRBV5-6 and TRBJ1-1, with no clear D. V dropped 0 bases and J dropped 2 bases, with 8 bases sitting between them. CDR1 and CDR2 (germline): SGHDT, YYEEEE. This CDR3 spans 14 amino acids. CDR3 region: CASSLGNTNTEAFF. Written as DNA, the CDR3 is TGTGCCAGCAGCTTGGGGAATACTAACACTGAAGCTTTCTTT.

The chain has TRBV7-2 and TRBJ2-7; unclear D gene. Per the germline V gene, CDR1 is SGHTA and CDR2 is FQGNSA. The length of the CDR3 is 13 residues. Trimming pared 5 bases from V and 6 bases from J, leaving 14 bases between. The CDR3 region has the DNA TGTGCCAGCAGCCCCTCCTGGTCCGGCGAGCAGTACTTC. Protein: CASSPSWSGEQYF.

This rearrangement joins TRBV7-2 to TRBJ2-1, with D tentatively TRBD1 or TRBD2 (5 bases each). V was clipped by 8 bases and J by 10 bases, with 12 bases between them. Germline V gene data show CDR1 as SGHTA and CDR2 as FQGNSA. CDR3 length equals 11 residues. This CDR3 is CASRGEGEQFF. DNA for the CDR3: TGTGCCAGCCGTGGCGAGGGGGAGCAGTTCTTC.

The genes are TRBV7-9 and TRBJ2-1; 9 nucleotides line up with TRBD2. In germline, CDR1 is SEHNR, CDR2 FQNEAQ (reference sequence). The CDR3 loop spans 17 amino acids. The V gene end was trimmed by 5 bases and the J gene end by 3 bases; junction bases not matched to a gene: 11. CDR3 in amino acids: CASSETSSGAYYNEQFF. CDR3 in DNA: TGTGCCAGCAGCGAGACCTCTAGCGGGGCCTACTACAATGAGCAGTTCTTC.

In nucleotides, the CDR3 is TGTGCCAGCAGCCCCGAGGGGGGTCAGCCCCAGCATTTT. This encodes CASSPEGGQPQHF. The V and J genes are TRBV7-2 and TRBJ1-5; weak D call: TRBD1 (6 bases). V gave up 5 bases and J gave up 6 bases, with 11 bases separating them. The CDR3 has 13 amino acids. CDR1 is SGHTA, CDR2 FQGNSA, per germline.

This chain links TRBV4-1 with TRBJ1-1, with a tentative D call TRBD1 (6 bases). Germline loops: CDR1 MGHRA, CDR2 YSYEKL. The CDR3 is 14 residues long. V gave up 4 bases and J gave up 3 bases, with 12 bases separating them. CDR3 bases: TGCGCCAGCAGCCTACAGGGAGGGGACACTGAAGCTTTCTTT. Translation gives CASSLQGGDTEAFF.